These T cell receptor beta chains were read from a single sample in a study of cytomegalovirus exposure and HLA in healthy donors. The data were produced by immunoSEQ multiplex PCR, yet TCRdb's version contains in-frame clones alone and is incomplete. The profile shows about 190,000 clones, under 80% of them singletons. Sequences were obtained from PBMCs. These receptors all come from a man aged 30 to 45 in good health and CMV-seropositive. Both conserved end residues are part of each CDR3. The order of the fields is J gene, clone size, V gene, D gene, CDR3 protein, CDR3 DNA. A D gene is named only where the DNA matches it firmly. The size of a clone is reported for some rows only, either as once, few or many, or as a class for expanded clones.

>TRBJ2-1|-|TRBV11-2|TRBD2
CASSSQGVAGGREQFF
TGTGCCAGCAGCTCACAGGGGGTAGCGGGGGGGCGAGAGCAGTTCTTC
>TRBJ1-6|-|TRBV19|-
CASSISVGNSPLHF
TGTGCCAGTAGTATTTCAGTTGGTAATTCACCCCTCCACTTT
>TRBJ1-5|-|TRBV6-5|-
CASSYSFEGGQPQHF
TGTGCCAGCAGTTACTCGTTTGAGGGAGGGCAGCCCCAGCATTTT
>TRBJ2-5|-|TRBV5-5|-
CASSSRPGQETQYF
TGTGCCAGCAGCTCTCGGCCAGGGCAGGAGACCCAGTACTTC
>TRBJ1-2|-|TRBV19|TRBD1
CASSGTGSYGYTF
TGTGCCAGTAGTGGGACAGGGAGCTATGGCTACACCTTC
>TRBJ2-5|-|TRBV30|-
CAWSVQSRVSQETQYF
TGTGCCTGGAGTGTACAAAGCAGGGTTAGCCAAGAGACCCAGTACTTC
>TRBJ2-2|-|TRBV4-3|-
CASSQDPGTGELFF
TGCGCCAGCAGCCAAGATCCCGGCACCGGGGAGCTGTTTTTT
>TRBJ2-5|few|TRBV5-4|TRBD2
CASSAGGQETQYF
TGTGCCAGCAGCGCGGGGGGGCAAGAGACCCAGTACTTC
>TRBJ1-6|-|TRBV5-4|TRBD1
CASSLSGGNNSPLHF
TGTGCCAGCAGCTTGTCAGGGGGCAATAATTCACCCCTCCACTTT
>TRBJ2-7|-|TRBV13|TRBD1
CASSSGGSKQYF
TGTGCCAGCAGCTCAGGGGGTAGCAAGCAGTACTTC
>TRBJ2-7|-|TRBV5-6|TRBD2
CASSLGLAGAYEQYF
TGTGCCAGCAGCTTGGGACTAGCGGGAGCCTACGAGCAGTACTTC
>TRBJ2-5|-|TRBV13|TRBD2
CASSSQRGSETQYF
TGTGCCAGCAGCTCGCAGCGGGGGAGTGAGACCCAGTACTTC
>TRBJ2-5|-|TRBV7-9|-
CASSTKETQYF
TGTGCCAGCAGCACTAAGGAGACCCAGTACTTC
>TRBJ2-5|-|TRBV7-2|TRBD1
CASSSIQGVGTQYF
TGTGCCAGCAGCTCAATACAGGGGGTAGGGACCCAGTACTTC
>TRBJ1-5|-|TRBV28|-
CASTSGLDQPQHF
TGTGCCAGCACCTCAGGGTTGGATCAGCCCCAGCATTTT
>TRBJ2-7|-|TRBV30|TRBD2
CAWRLAGVRNEQYF
TGTGCCTGGAGGTTAGCGGGAGTGAGGAACGAGCAGTACTTC
>TRBJ2-7|few|TRBV11-2|TRBD1
CASSWAPTGISYEQYF
TGTGCCAGCAGCTGGGCTCCGACAGGGATCTCCTACGAGCAGTACTTC
>TRBJ1-4|-|TRBV7-2|-
CASSLTANEKLFF
TGTGCCAGCAGCTTGACAGCGAATGAAAAACTGTTTTTT
>TRBJ2-7|-|TRBV5-5|TRBD2
CASSFPSGGSSYEQYF
TGTGCCAGCAGCTTCCCGAGCGGGGGGAGCTCCTACGAGCAGTACTTC
>TRBJ2-6|few|TRBV9|-
CASSGVNGANVLTF
TGTGCCAGCAGCGGAGTTAACGGGGCCAACGTCCTGACTTTC
>TRBJ1-1|once|TRBV6-5|-
CASSPTGRDTEAFF
TGTGCCAGCAGTCCAACAGGGCGGGACACTGAAGCTTTCTTT
>TRBJ1-2|-|TRBV7-2|-
CASSFPGDYGYTF
TGTGCCAGCAGCTTTCCAGGGGACTATGGCTACACCTTC
>TRBJ2-5|-|TRBV13|-
CASSLEGSEETQYF
TGTGCCAGCAGCCTAGAAGGCAGCGAAGAGACCCAGTACTTC
>TRBJ1-2|-|TRBV6-6|-
CASSANFQRGWGTF
TGTGCCAGCAGTGCGAATTTCCAGCGGGGCTGGGGAACCTTC
>TRBJ2-4|-|TRBV7-8|TRBD2
CASSITGTSATMYF
TGTGCCAGCAGTATAACCGGGACTAGCGCCACCATGTACTTC
>TRBJ2-3|once|TRBV4-3|-
CASSQGFGGREDTQYF
TGCGCCAGCAGCCAAGGATTTGGGGGCCGGGAAGATACGCAGTATTTT
>TRBJ1-2|-|TRBV6-5|TRBD1
CASSYSLQGSYGYTF
TGTGCCAGCAGTTACTCGTTACAGGGGAGCTATGGCTACACCTTC
>TRBJ1-5|-|TRBV10-1|-
CARCGGPSQPQHF
TGCGCCAGGTGCGGGGGTCCCAGCCAGCCCCAGCATTTT
>TRBJ2-3|-|TRBV7-2|TRBD2
CASSRPTSGGTDTQYF
TGTGCCAGCAGCCGACCGACTAGCGGAGGCACAGATACGCAGTATTTT
>TRBJ2-1|-|TRBV13|TRBD1
CASSLWGQGRGQFF
TGTGCCAGCAGCTTATGGGGACAGGGACGGGGGCAGTTCTTC
>TRBJ2-2|-|TRBV2|-
CAKKGGGTNTGELFF
TGTGCCAAAAAAGGGGGGGGGACGAACACCGGGGAGCTGTTTTTT
>TRBJ1-6|few|TRBV2|-
CASGPGDPPLHF
TGTGCCAGCGGGCCAGGCGATCCGCCCCTCCACTTT
>TRBJ2-2|-|TRBV5-5|-
CASSPTSFGELFF
TGTGCCAGCAGCCCCACTAGTTTCGGGGAGCTGTTTTTT
>TRBJ1-1|-|TRBV7-2|-
CASSASGTEAFF
TGTGCCAGCAGCGCCAGCGGCACTGAAGCTTTCTTT
>TRBJ2-1|-|TRBV13|-
CASSYRSYNEQFF
TGTGCCAGCAGTTACAGATCCTACAATGAGCAGTTCTTC
>TRBJ2-7|once|TRBV18|-
CASSPPGIVGFWDEQYF
TGTGCCAGCTCACCGCCCGGGATAGTCGGGTTTTGGGACGAGCAGTACTTC
>TRBJ2-7|-|TRBV4-3|TRBD2
CASSPHGREYEQYF
TGCGCCAGCAGCCCCCATGGGAGGGAATACGAGCAGTACTTC
>TRBJ1-4|once|TRBV6-5|-
CAKRRGEKLFF
TGTGCAAAACGTAGGGGGGAAAAACTGTTTTTT
>TRBJ2-3|-|TRBV5-1|-
CASSLEGGRPDTQYF
TGCGCCAGCAGCTTGGAGGGTGGGAGACCAGATACGCAGTATTTT
>TRBJ2-4|-|TRBV9|TRBD1
CASSVEGARDQYF
TGTGCCAGCAGCGTAGAGGGGGCGAGGGATCAGTACTTC